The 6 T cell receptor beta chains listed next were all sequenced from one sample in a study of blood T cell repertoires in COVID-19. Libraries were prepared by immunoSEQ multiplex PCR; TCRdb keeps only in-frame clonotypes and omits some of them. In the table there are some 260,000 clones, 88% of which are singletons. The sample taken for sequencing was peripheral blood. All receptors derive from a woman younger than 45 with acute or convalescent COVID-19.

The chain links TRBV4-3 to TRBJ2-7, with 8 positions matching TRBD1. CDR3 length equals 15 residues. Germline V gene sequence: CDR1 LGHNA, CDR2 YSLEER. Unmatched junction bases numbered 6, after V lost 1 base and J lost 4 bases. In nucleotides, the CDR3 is TGCGCCAGCAGCCAAGTCGCGACAGGGGTTTACGAGCAGTACTTC. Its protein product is CASSQVATGVYEQYF.

The CDR3, as DNA: TGTGCCACCAGCAGAGATGAGGGATTCTACGAGCAGTACTTC. It is translated as CATSRDEGFYEQYF. The chain couples TRBV15 to TRBJ2-7; tentative D call: TRBD2 (5 bases). Trimming pared 0 bases from V and 3 bases from J, leaving 9 bases between. Germline assignment: CDR1 LNHNV and CDR2 YYDKDF (reference sequence). The CDR3 is made up of 14 amino acids.

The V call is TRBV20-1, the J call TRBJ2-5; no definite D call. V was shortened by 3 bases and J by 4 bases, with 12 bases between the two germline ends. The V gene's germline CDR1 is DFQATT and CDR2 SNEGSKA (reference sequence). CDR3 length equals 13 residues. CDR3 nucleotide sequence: TGCAGTGCTAGTCGTGGGCTGGTAGAGACCCAGTACTTC. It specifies CSASRGLVETQYF.

The CDR3 is CASSAAVGRNEKLFF. CDR3 DNA sequence: TGTGCCAGTAGTGCTGCTGTGGGGCGGAATGAAAAACTGTTTTTT. The rearrangement links TRBV19 to TRBJ1-4; D possibly corresponds to TRBD1 (5 bases). Trimming left V 5 bases short and J 5 bases short, with 15 bases between. Per germline, CDR1 LNHDA and CDR2 SQIVND (reference sequence). The CDR3 runs 15 residues.

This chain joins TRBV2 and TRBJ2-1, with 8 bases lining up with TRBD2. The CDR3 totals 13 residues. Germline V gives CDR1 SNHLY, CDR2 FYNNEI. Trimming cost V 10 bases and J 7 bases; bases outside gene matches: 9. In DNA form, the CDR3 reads TGTGCCATGCCGGGGGGGGGCACAAATGAGCAGTTCTTC. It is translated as CAMPGGGTNEQFF.

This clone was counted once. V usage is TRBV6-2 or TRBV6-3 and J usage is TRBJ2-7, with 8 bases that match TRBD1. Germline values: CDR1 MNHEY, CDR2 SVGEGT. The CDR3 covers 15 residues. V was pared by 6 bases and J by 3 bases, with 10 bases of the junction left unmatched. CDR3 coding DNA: TGTGCCAGCAGCTCCCCGGACAGGGTAGTCTACGAGCAGTACTTC. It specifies CASSSPDRVVYEQYF.